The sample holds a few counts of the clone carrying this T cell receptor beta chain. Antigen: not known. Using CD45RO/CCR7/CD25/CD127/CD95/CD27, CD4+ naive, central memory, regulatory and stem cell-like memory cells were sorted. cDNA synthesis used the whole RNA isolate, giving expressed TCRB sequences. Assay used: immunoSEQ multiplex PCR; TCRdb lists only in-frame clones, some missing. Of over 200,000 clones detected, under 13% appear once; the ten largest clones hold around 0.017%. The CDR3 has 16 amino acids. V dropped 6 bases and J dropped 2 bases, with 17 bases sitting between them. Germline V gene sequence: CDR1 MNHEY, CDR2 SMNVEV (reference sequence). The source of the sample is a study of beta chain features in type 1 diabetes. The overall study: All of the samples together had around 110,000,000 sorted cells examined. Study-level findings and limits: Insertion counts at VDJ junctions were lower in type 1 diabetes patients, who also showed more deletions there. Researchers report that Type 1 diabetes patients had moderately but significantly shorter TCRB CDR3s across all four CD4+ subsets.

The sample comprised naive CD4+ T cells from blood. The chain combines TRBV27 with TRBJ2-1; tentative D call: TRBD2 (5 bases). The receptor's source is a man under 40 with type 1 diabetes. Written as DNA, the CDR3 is TGTGCCAGCAGAGGGATACGGGGATACGCCTACAATGAGCAGTTCTTC. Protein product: CASRGIRGYAYNEQFF.